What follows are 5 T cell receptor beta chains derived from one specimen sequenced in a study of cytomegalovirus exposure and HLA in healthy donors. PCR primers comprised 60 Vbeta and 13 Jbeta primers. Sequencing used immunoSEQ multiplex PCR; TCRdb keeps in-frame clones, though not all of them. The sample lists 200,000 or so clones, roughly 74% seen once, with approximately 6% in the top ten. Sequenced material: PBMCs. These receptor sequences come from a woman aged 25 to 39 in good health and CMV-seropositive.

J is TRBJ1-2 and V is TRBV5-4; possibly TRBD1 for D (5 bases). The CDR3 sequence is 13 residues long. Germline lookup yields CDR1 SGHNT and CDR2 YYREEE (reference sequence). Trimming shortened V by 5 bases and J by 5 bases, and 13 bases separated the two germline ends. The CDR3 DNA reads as TGTGCCAGCAGTACAGGTCAATCTTATGGCTACACCTTC. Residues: CASSTGQSYGYTF.

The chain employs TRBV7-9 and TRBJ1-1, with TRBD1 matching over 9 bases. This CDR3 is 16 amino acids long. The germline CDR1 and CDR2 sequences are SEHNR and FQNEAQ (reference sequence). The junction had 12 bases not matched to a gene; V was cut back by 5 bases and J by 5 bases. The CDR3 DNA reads TGTGCCAGCAGCAGGACGCCGGGACAGGGAGGGACTGAAGCTTTCTTT. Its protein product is CASSRTPGQGGTEAFF.

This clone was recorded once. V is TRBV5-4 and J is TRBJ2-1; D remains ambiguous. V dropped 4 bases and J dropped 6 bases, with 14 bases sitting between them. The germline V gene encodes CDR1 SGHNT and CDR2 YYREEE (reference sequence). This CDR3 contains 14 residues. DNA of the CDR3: TGTGCCAGCAGCCCCCTGACTGAACCCAATGAGCAGTTCTTC. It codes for CASSPLTEPNEQFF.

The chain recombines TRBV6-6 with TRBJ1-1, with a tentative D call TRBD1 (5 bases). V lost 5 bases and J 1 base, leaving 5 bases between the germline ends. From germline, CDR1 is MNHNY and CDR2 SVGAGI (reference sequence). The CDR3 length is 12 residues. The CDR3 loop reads CASSTGNTEAFF. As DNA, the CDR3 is TGTGCCAGCAGTACAGGGAACACTGAAGCTTTCTTT.

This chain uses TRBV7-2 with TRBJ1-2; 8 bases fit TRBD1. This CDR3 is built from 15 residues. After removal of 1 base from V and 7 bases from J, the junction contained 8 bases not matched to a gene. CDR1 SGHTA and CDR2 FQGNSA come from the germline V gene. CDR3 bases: TGTGCCAGCAGCTTAGACCTCACAGGGGGTCTTGGCTACACCTTC. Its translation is CASSLDLTGGLGYTF.